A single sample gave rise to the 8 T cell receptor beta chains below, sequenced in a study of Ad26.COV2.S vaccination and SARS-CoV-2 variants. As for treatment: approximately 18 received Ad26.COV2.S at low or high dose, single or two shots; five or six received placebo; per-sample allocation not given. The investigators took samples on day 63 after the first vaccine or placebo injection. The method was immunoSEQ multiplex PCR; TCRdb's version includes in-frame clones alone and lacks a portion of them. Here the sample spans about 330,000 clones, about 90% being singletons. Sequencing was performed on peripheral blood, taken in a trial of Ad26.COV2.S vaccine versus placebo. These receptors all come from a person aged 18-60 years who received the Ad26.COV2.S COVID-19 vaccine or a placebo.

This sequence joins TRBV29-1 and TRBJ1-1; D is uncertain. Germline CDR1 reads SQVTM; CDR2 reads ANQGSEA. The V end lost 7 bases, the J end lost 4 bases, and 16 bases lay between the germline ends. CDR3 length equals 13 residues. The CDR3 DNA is TGCAGCGCCGAAAATGGGGAGAGCACTGAAGCTTTCTTT. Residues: CSAENGESTEAFF. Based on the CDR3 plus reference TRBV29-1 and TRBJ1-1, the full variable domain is SAVISQKPSRDICQRGTSLTIQCQVDSQVTMMFWYRQQPGQSLTLIATANQGSEATYESGFVIDKFPISRPNLTFSTLTVSNMSPEDSSIYLCSAENGESTEAFFGQGTRLTVV.

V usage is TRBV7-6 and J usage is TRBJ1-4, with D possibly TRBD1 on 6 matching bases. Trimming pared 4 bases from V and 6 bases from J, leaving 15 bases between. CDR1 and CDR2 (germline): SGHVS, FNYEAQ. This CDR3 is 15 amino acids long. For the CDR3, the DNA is TGTGCCAGCAGCTATGGGACAATCTTAGATGAAAAACTGTTTTTT. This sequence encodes CASSYGTILDEKLFF.

The CDR3 loop reads CASSLWGSLGEQYF. The CDR3 DNA sequence: TGTGCCAGCAGCTTGTGGGGGTCTTTGGGCGAGCAGTACTTC. The chain joins TRBV5-5 to TRBJ2-7; perhaps D is TRBD1 or TRBD2 (5 bases each). This CDR3 has 14 residues. Germline CDR1 is SGHKS and CDR2 is YYEKEE (reference sequence). V was cut by 1 base and J by 6 bases, with 14 bases left in between.

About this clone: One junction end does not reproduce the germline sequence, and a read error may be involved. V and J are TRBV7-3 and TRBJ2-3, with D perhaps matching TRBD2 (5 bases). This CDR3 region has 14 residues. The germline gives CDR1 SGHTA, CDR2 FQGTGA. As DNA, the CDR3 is TGTGCCAGCAGCTCCGGACTCGGACTGGACCGCCCTCACTTT. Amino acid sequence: CASSSGLGLDRPHF.

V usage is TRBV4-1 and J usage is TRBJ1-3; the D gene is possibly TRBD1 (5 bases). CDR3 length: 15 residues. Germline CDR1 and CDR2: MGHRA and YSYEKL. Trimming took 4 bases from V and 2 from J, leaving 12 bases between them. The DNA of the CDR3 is TGCGCCAGCAGCCCCTATTCAGGGACTGGAAACACCATATATTTT. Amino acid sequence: CASSPYSGTGNTIYF.

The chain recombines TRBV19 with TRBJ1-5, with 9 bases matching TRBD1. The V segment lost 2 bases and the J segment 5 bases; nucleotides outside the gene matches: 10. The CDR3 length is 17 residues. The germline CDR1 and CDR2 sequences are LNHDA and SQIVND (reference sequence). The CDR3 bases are TGTGCCAGTAGTATATGGAGGACAGGGGCCTCTCATCAGCCCCAGCATTTT. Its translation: CASSIWRTGASHQPQHF. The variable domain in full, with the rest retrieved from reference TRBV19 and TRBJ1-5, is DGGITQSPKYLFRKEGQNVTLSCEQNLNHDAMYWYRQDPGQGLRLIYYSQIVNDFQKGDIAEGYSVSREKKESFPLTVTSAQKNPTAFYLCASSIWRTGASHQPQHFGDGTRLSIL.

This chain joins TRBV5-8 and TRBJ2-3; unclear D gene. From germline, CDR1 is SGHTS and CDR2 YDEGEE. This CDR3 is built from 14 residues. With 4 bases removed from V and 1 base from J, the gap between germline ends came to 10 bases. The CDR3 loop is CASSHDWGTDTQYF. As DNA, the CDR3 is TGTGCCAGCAGCCACGACTGGGGCACAGATACGCAGTATTTT.

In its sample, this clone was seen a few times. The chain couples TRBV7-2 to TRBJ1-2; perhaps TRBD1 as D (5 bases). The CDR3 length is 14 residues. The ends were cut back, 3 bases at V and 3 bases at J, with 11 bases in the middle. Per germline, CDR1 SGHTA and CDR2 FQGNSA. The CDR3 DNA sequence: TGTGCCAGCAGCTTGCAGGGTAGAGACTATGGCTACACCTTC. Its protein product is CASSLQGRDYGYTF.